This is a list of T cell receptor beta chains from one sample in a study of early T cells in non-severe SARS-CoV-2 infection. TCRdb analysed the 5' RACE reads with MiXCR anew, one entry per CDR3 protein. The profile covers some 70,000 distinct CDR3 sequences, with 8.5% to 10% appearing a single time and 4.5% to 6.5% taken by the ten largest. The sequencing sample was made of whole blood. The receptors were sampled from an adult who was a healthcare worker with PCR-confirmed SARS-CoV-2 infection or an uninfected control (not recorded which). The CDR3 runs from the conserved cysteine through the conserved F or W. The D gene is left open where the match is weak. Part of the rows lack a size; the others show once, few, many or a class for expanded clones.

d_gene: -; abundance: few; v_gene: TRBV2; j_gene: TRBJ2-7; CDR3aa: CASSQLQVYEQYF; CDR3nt: TGTGCCAGCAGCCAACTCCAGGTGTACGAGCAGTACTTC
d_gene: -; abundance: -; v_gene: TRBV20-1; j_gene: TRBJ2-1; CDR3aa: CSAPRSRASYNEQFF; CDR3nt: TGCAGTGCTCCTAGGTCGCGGGCCTCCTACAATGAGCAGTTCTTC
d_gene: -; abundance: many; v_gene: TRBV11-1; j_gene: TRBJ2-5; CDR3aa: CASSRNQETQYF; CDR3nt: TGTGCCAGCAGCCGGAACCAAGAGACCCAGTACTTC
d_gene: -; abundance: -; v_gene: TRBV5-1; j_gene: TRBJ2-3; CDR3aa: CASSLAAGARDTQYF; CDR3nt: TGCGCCAGCAGCTTGGCCGCGGGGGCTAGAGATACGCAGTATTTT
d_gene: TRBD1; abundance: many; v_gene: TRBV5-8; j_gene: TRBJ1-6; CDR3aa: CASSTNRGSYNSPLHF; CDR3nt: TGTGCCAGCAGCACTAACAGGGGCTCCTATAATTCACCCCTCCACTTT
d_gene: -; abundance: few; v_gene: TRBV20-1; j_gene: TRBJ2-7; CDR3aa: CSARAGYEQYF; CDR3nt: TGCAGTGCTAGGGCCGGCTACGAGCAGTACTTC
d_gene: TRBD2; abundance: many; v_gene: TRBV3-1; j_gene: TRBJ2-2; CDR3aa: CASSRGLAGSNTGELFF; CDR3nt: TGTGCCAGCAGCCGGGGACTAGCGGGCTCGAACACCGGGGAGCTGTTTTTT
d_gene: -; abundance: -; v_gene: TRBV12-3/TRBV12-4; j_gene: TRBJ2-7; CDR3aa: CASSFLDGYEQYF; CDR3nt: TGTGCCAGCAGTTTTCTGGACGGATACGAGCAGTACTTC
d_gene: TRBD1; abundance: many; v_gene: TRBV7-8; j_gene: TRBJ1-2; CDR3aa: CASSLTPPGADRAYGYTF; CDR3nt: TGTGCCAGCAGCTTAACCCCCCCGGGAGCGGACAGGGCCTATGGCTACACCTTC
d_gene: -; abundance: -; v_gene: TRBV20-1; j_gene: TRBJ1-3; CDR3aa: CSVPGQISGNTIYF; CDR3nt: TGCAGTGTGCCGGGGCAGATCTCTGGAAACACCATATATTTT
d_gene: TRBD1; abundance: few; v_gene: TRBV2; j_gene: TRBJ1-2; CDR3aa: CASSGDRGRNGGYTF; CDR3nt: TGTGCCAGCAGTGGGGACAGGGGCAGGAATGGTGGCTACACCTTC